The present T cell receptor (beta chain) was sequenced within a study of blood T cell repertoires in COVID-19. Study-level information: In each case, the material was cDNA or gDNA derived from T cells, B-cell-depleted T cells, or PBMCs.

TCRdb's copy holds only in-frame clones and misses some; the assay was immunoSEQ multiplex PCR. The sample shows 100,000 to 150,000 clones, 70% to 90% of them seen only once. Trimming stripped 0 bases from V and 9 bases from J, with 11 bases between. This CDR3 contains 13 residues. Germline values: CDR1 MNHEY, CDR2 SVGAGI. What was sequenced was peripheral blood. This receptor was obtained from a man in his 70s with active COVID-19. The genes are TRBV6-5 and TRBJ1-1; D is ambiguous. In DNA, the CDR3 is TGTGCCAGCAGTTACTCGAGAGGGATTCAAGCTTTCTTT. It encodes CASSYSRGIQAFF.